The 18 T cell receptor beta chains below were found in one sample sequenced in a study of blood T cell repertoires in COVID-19. TCRdb keeps only in-frame clones here, not all; method: immunoSEQ multiplex PCR. The table has some 290,000 clones, 86% seen once. The sample was peripheral blood. The receptors here all came from a man aged 18 to 35 with active or convalescent COVID-19.

This chain uses TRBV7-2 with TRBJ1-6, with D unresolved. Trimming removed 2 bases from V and 5 bases from J, with 7 bases in between. The CDR3 runs to 14 residues. Germline V CDR1 and CDR2: SGHTA, FQGNSA. Here the CDR3 reads CASSLNGNNSPLHF. CDR3 bases: TGTGCCAGCAGCTTAAACGGGAATAATTCACCCCTCCACTTT.

This chain uses TRBV29-1 with TRBJ2-1; D perhaps matches TRBD1 (5 bases). The CDR3 runs 15 residues. V was pared by 5 bases and J by 6 bases, with 20 bases between. Germline V lookup: CDR1 SQVTM, CDR2 ANQGSEA. CDR3 sequence reads: CSVSYLVVRGNEQFF. The CDR3 DNA sequence: TGCAGCGTTTCATACCTAGTAGTTAGGGGCAATGAGCAGTTCTTC.

The V gene is TRBV27, the J gene TRBJ2-7; the D gene is possibly TRBD2 (6 bases). The V end was cut by 5 bases, the J end by 3 bases, with 14 bases between. This CDR3 spans 14 amino acids. Germline lookup yields CDR1 MNHEY and CDR2 SMNVEV (reference sequence). CDR3 sequence (DNA): TGTGCCAGCAGTCTAGGGCGGGACCGCTACGAGCAGTACTTC. It codes for CASSLGRDRYEQYF.

The chain uses TRBV15 and TRBJ2-1, with TRBD2 matching 12 bases. Germline trimming cut 2 bases from V and 0 bases from J; bases unmatched to any gene: 8. This CDR3 comprises 19 residues. Looked up from germline, CDR1 is LNHNV and CDR2 is YYDKDF (reference sequence). CDR3 sequence: CATSRPSGRVYRSYNEQFF. For the CDR3, the DNA is TGTGCCACCAGCAGACCTAGCGGGAGGGTATATCGCTCCTACAATGAGCAGTTCTTC.

The rearrangement joins TRBV7-9 to TRBJ1-4; tentatively, D is TRBD1 (5 bases). The CDR3 runs 11 residues. With 8 bases removed from V and 8 bases from J, the gap between germline ends came to 9 bases. CDR1 and CDR2 (germline): SEHNR, FQNEAQ (reference sequence). As DNA, the CDR3 is TGTGCCAGCGACTGGGGCGAAAAACTGTTTTTT. Translation gives CASDWGEKLFF. The complete variable domain, with remaining parts taken from reference TRBV7-9 and TRBJ1-4, reads DTGVSQNPRHKITKRGQNVTFRCDPISEHNRLYWYRQTLGQGPEFLTYFQNEAQLEKSRLLSDRFSAERPKGSFSTLEIQRTEQGDSAMYLCASDWGEKLFFGSGTQLSVL.

This sequence joins TRBV19 and TRBJ2-2; no clear D. Trimming took 4 bases from V and 0 from J, leaving 15 bases between them. CDR1 and CDR2 from the germline V gene are LNHDA and SQIVND (reference sequence). The CDR3 spans 17 residues. The CDR3 is CASSNPPQAANTGELFF. CDR3 bases: TGTGCCAGTAGTAACCCCCCGCAGGCCGCGAACACCGGGGAGCTGTTTTTT.

The chain is built from TRBV6-2 or TRBV6-3 and TRBJ2-7; 10 bases line up with TRBD2. V lost 5 bases and J lost 3; bases outside the gene matches: 4. Germline V gene data show CDR1 as MNHEY and CDR2 as SVGEGT. The CDR3 has 14 residues. In nucleotides, the CDR3 is TGTGCCAGCAGTACTAGCGGGAAACTCTACGAGCAGTACTTC. Translating gives CASSTSGKLYEQYF.

This clone was seen more than once but under ten times. This rearrangement joins TRBV2 to TRBJ2-7, with a weak D call TRBD1 (6 bases). V was trimmed by 10 bases and J by 0 bases, leaving 16 bases between them. The CDR3 is made up of 14 amino acids. CDR1 and CDR2 (germline): SNHLY, FYNNEI. DNA of the CDR3: TGTGCCACCCAGCACCGGGACATCTCCTACGAGCAGTACTTC. Its protein is CATQHRDISYEQYF.

V is TRBV28 and J is TRBJ2-5; possibly TRBD1 for D (5 bases). The CDR3 covers 14 residues. Germline lookup yields CDR1 MDHEN and CDR2 SYDVKM. V dropped 6 bases and J dropped 4 bases, with 15 bases sitting between them. CDR3 region: CASRGPVPRETQYF. The DNA for the CDR3 is TGTGCCAGCAGGGGGCCAGTGCCTCGAGAGACCCAGTACTTC.

This chain links TRBV18 with TRBJ1-6; no reliable D call. The germline CDR1 and CDR2 sequences are KGHSH and LQKENI. Trimming left V 7 bases short and J 5 bases short, with 9 bases between. The CDR3 runs to 13 residues. The CDR3 DNA reads TGTGCCAGCTGCGTAGATGATAATTCACCCCTCCACTTT. Translation: CASCVDDNSPLHF.

The V and J genes are TRBV2 and TRBJ2-7; D is possibly TRBD2 (7 bases). The CDR3 loop spans 15 amino acids. The germline V gene encodes CDR1 SNHLY and CDR2 FYNNEI. V was shortened by 6 bases and J by 5 bases, with 20 bases between the two germline ends. The DNA for the CDR3 is TGTGCCAGCAGGGATAGGGCGGGGGCCGGGGACGAGCAGTACTTC. Residues: CASRDRAGAGDEQYF.

The chain recombines TRBV27 with TRBJ2-5; 11 nucleotides align to TRBD2. CDR1 and CDR2 (germline): MNHEY, SMNVEV (reference sequence). The V gene end was trimmed by 6 bases and the J gene end by 5 bases; junction bases not matched to a gene: 8. The CDR3 has 15 amino acids. The CDR3 sequence is CASSFSGGVLETQYF. CDR3 coding DNA: TGTGCCAGCAGCTTTAGCGGGGGGGTATTGGAGACCCAGTACTTC.

The chain employs TRBV7-2 and TRBJ1-5; 7 bases match TRBD1. The trim removed 1 base at V and 4 bases at J, leaving 10 bases unmatched. This CDR3 has 17 amino acids. CDR1 is SGHTA and CDR2 is FQGNSA in the germline V gene. CDR3 loop: CASSLEVGTAINQPQHF. The CDR3 nucleotides read TGTGCCAGCAGCTTAGAAGTTGGGACAGCCATTAATCAGCCCCAGCATTTT.

This chain uses TRBV25-1 with TRBJ1-2; TRBD1 agrees at 7 bases. Germline V lookup: CDR1 MGHDK, CDR2 SYGVNS. Unmatched junction bases numbered 8, after V lost 8 bases and J lost 5 bases. CDR3 size: 13 residues. CDR3 in amino acids: CASLPEGQYGYTF. DNA of the CDR3: TGTGCCAGCCTACCTGAGGGACAGTATGGCTACACCTTC.

The chain joins TRBV27 to TRBJ1-2; 8 positions match TRBD1. The CDR3 runs 12 residues. CDR1 is MNHEY and CDR2 is SMNVEV in the germline V gene (reference sequence). Trimming at V came to 7 bases and at J to 8 bases, leaving 6 bases not matched to a gene. In DNA, the CDR3 is TGTGCCAGCACTAAGACAGGGGAAGGCTACACCTTC. Amino acids: CASTKTGEGYTF.

This clone appeared a single time. The rearrangement uses TRBV7-2 and TRBJ2-5, with D perhaps matching TRBD2 (7 bases). In germline, CDR1 is SGHTA, CDR2 FQGNSA. The CDR3 totals 14 residues. The V gene lost 5 bases and the J gene lost 4 bases, with 14 bases spanning the gap. The CDR3 sequence is CASSTGGWGETQYF. In DNA, the CDR3 is TGTGCCAGCAGCACGGGGGGCTGGGGAGAGACCCAGTACTTC.

The count of this clone is one. The rearrangement links TRBV19 to TRBJ2-1; 8 nucleotides align to TRBD1. The CDR3 extends over 13 amino acids. After removal of 7 bases from V and 7 bases from J, the junction contained 6 bases not matched to a gene. Germline V gene lookup returns CDR1 LNHDA and CDR2 SQIVND (reference sequence). The CDR3 sequence: CASNRGDWNEQFF. In DNA form, the CDR3 reads TGTGCCAGTAACAGGGGGGATTGGAATGAGCAGTTCTTC.

The gene calls are TRBV7-9 and TRBJ1-1, with no clear D. Germline values: CDR1 SEHNR, CDR2 FQNEAQ (reference sequence). Trimming shortened V by 4 bases and J by 1 base, and 10 bases separated the two germline ends. The CDR3 runs to 14 residues. The CDR3 DNA sequence: TGTGCCAGCAGCTCCGAGTTTCCGAACACTGAAGCTTTCTTT. This translates into CASSSEFPNTEAFF.